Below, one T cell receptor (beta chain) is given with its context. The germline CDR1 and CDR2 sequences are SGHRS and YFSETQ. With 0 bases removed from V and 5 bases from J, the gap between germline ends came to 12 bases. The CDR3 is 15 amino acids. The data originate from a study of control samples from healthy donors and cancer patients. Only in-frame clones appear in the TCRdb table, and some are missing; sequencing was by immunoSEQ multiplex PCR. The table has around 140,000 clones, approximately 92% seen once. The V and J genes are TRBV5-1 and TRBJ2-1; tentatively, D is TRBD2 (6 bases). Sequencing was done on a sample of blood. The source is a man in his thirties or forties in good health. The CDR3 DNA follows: TGCGCCAGCAGCTTGGCCGCGGGGAGGAACAATGAGCAGTTCTTC. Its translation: CASSLAAGRNNEQFF.